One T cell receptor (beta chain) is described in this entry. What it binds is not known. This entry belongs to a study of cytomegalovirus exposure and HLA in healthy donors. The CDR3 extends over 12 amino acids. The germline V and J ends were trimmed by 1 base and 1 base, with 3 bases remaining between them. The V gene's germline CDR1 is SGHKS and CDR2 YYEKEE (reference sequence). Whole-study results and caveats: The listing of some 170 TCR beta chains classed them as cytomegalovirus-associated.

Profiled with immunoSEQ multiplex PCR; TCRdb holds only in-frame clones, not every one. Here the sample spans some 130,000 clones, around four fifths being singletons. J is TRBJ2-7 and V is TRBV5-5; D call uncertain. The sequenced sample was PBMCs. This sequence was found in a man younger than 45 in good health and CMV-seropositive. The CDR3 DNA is TGTGCCAGCAGCTTGTCATCCTACGAGCAGTACTTC. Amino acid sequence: CASSLSSYEQYF. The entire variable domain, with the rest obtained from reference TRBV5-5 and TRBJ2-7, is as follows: DAGVTQSPTHLIKTRGQQVTLRCSPISGHKSVSWYQQVLGQGPQFIFQYYEKEERGRGNFPDRFSARQFPNYSSELNVNALLLGDSALYLCASSLSSYEQYFGPGTRLTVT.